Following are 2 T cell receptor beta chains from one sample sequenced in a study of cytomegalovirus exposure and HLA in healthy donors. Primers: 60 Vbeta forward and 13 Jbeta reverse. Clones were sequenced by immunoSEQ multiplex PCR, and TCRdb holds only the in-frame ones, with some missing. Seen here are approximately 210,000 clones, roughly 81% observed once, and the top ten hold less than 2.5%. Specimen: PBMCs. Every receptor here comes from a woman aged 25 to 39 in good health and CMV-seropositive.

The chain joins TRBV30 to TRBJ1-1; weak D call: TRBD1 (5 bases). The germline V and J ends were trimmed by 0 bases and 4 bases, with 9 bases remaining between them. CDR3 length: 13 amino acids. Germline values: CDR1 GTSNPN, CDR2 SVGIG (reference sequence). DNA of the CDR3: TGTGCCTGGAGTGTACAGGTATCCACTGAAGCTTTCTTT. This codes for CAWSVQVSTEAFF. Full variable domain (outside the CDR3, taken from reference TRBV30 and TRBJ1-1): SQTIHQWPATLVQPVGSPLSLECTVEGTSNPNLYWYRQAAGRGLQLLFYSVGIGQISSEVPQNLSASRPQDRQFILSSKKLLLSDSGFYLCAWSVQVSTEAFFGQGTRLTVV.

As DNA, the CDR3 is TGTGCCAGCAGTTTATGGGCTCCAGATACGCAGTATTTT. Its protein is CASSLWAPDTQYF. This sequence joins TRBV28 and TRBJ2-3; D gene ambiguous. The CDR3 loop spans 13 amino acids. Germline V lookup: CDR1 MDHEN, CDR2 SYDVKM. V was cut by 0 bases and J by 4 bases, with 5 bases left in between.